This T cell receptor beta chain appears in the sequencing data of a study of blood T cells in healthy people across ages (dated by TCRdb to about 2015). Regarding the research as a whole: In model experiments, template switching captured about one uniquely barcoded TCR beta cDNA molecule for every two T cells. The donors were split into four age groups: young (average 16 years), middle-aged (39), aged (about 56) and long-lived (under 85). Donors of different ages were randomly distributed across sequencing lanes to avoid experimental bias. For two donors (one aged 18 to 30 and one aged 80 or older), the study analyzed two additional independent replicas of 1 million unique cDNA reads from the same blood draw. Using deep sequencing normalized with unique cDNA molecular identifiers, the study measured how TCR beta repertoire diversity changes with age. The paper as a whole reports these results and caveats: Because donor CMV infection status was unknown, age-related changes in expanded clonotypes were potentially confounded. Conclusive comparison of naive and antigen-experienced compartments was prevented by the profiling of bulk unsorted PBMCs. A strong correlation was found between observed TCR beta diversity and the percentage of naive T cells measured by flow cytometry. The long-lived group showed more naive CD4+ T cells, fewer expanded clones and increased TCR diversity than the aged group, suggesting age selection. Observed TCR beta diversity per million T cells fell roughly linearly with age, and a significant reduction was already apparent by age around 40. Estimates of total diversity based on one million sequenced T cells were considered lower bounds and underestimates.

The approximately 41 donors, aged 6 to 90 years, were systemically healthy Caucasian individuals from Russia. Ten milliliters of peripheral blood were drawn from each donor into EDTA-treated Vacutainer tubes. Ficoll-Paque density-gradient centrifugation was used to isolate PBMCs, with at least 6 million obtained per sample. Total RNA, at least 6 micrograms per sample, was extracted from PBMCs with Trizol reagent. Naive CD45RAhigh/CD27high T cell percentages were measured by flow cytometry on a PBMC aliquot from every donor. This clonotype is a singleton in its sample. No cognate antigen has been identified for it. Base qualities were left out, and no much larger clone turns up one base away. V sheds 6 bases and J sheds 4 bases, leaving 11 bases between their ends. Sequences DFQATT (CDR1) and SNEGSKA (CDR2) are obtained from the germline V gene (reference sequence). The CDR3 spans 12 residues, from the cysteine through the phenylalanine. Only CDR3 DNA is held: 36 bases, read in frame from base 1.

The method behind the library was 5' RACE. Sequencing took place on an Illumina HiSeq 2500. A second PCR of about 7 to 12 cycles was run with a J-beta primer mix and a sample-barcoded 5' primer. Each TCR beta cDNA molecule received a unique molecular identifier from a template-switch 5' adaptor carrying 12 random nucleotides. At least 3 million CDR3-containing paired-end reads were obtained from each sample. First-strand cDNA synthesis was performed from all RNA using the Mint cDNA synthesis kit, with priming by a TRBC-specific oligonucleotide. After uracil-DNA glycosylase treatment, a first 18-cycle PCR used universal primers M1SS and BC2_uni_R on all cDNA. Per the original workflow: For normalization, 1 million high-quality reads were randomly selected from each sample, with every read carrying a distinct molecular identifier. Instead of being binned into consensus sequences, reads with shared molecular identifiers were discarded. MiTCR, set to a Q25 quality threshold and the strictest error-elimination algorithm, was used for CDR3 identification, clonotype clustering and error correction. A nonparametric unseen species model using Euler transformation provided a lower-bound estimate of total TCR beta diversity. TCRdb reanalyzed the raw reads on its own, using fastp at Q25 for trimming and MiXCR for clone calling, and kept in-frame beta chains. Rows matching on CDR3 protein sequence are summarized as one entry with the most common DNA and genes. TCRdb's processing, not the authors', yielded these V and J calls. The sample contains about 570,000 distinct CDR3 sequences, 27% of them found a single time. The ten largest make up roughly 20% of the sample.

Input material: blood. The receptor chain draws on TRBV20-1 and TRBJ2-3, with no confident D gene call. The sequence came from a woman in her 70s in good health. The CDR3 sequence is CSAARAADTQYF. The DNA reads as follows: TGCAGTGCAGCACGTGCTGCAGATACGCAGTATTTT.